The rows below give T cell receptor beta chains drawn from one sample of a study of cytomegalovirus exposure and HLA in healthy donors. Measured with immunoSEQ multiplex PCR; TCRdb has only the in-frame clones, and not every one. The sample yields roughly 160,000 clones, around four fifths seen once. The specimen sequenced was PBMCs. These receptors came from a man aged 25 to 45 in good health and CMV-seronegative. Each CDR3 is given with its conserved first and last residue. A D gene is named only where the DNA matches it firmly. A clone size is listed for some rows: how often the clone was seen (once, few, many), or a class if it is expanded.

clone size	D gene	V gene	J gene	CDR3 length	CDR3 protein	CDR3 DNA
NA	NA	TRBV9	TRBJ1-3	15	CASSAVQASGNTIYF	TGTGCCAGCAGCGCCGTACAGGCCTCTGGAAACACCATATATTTT
NA	TRBD1	TRBV7-2	TRBJ2-7	16	CASSFIRGQGVYEQYF	TGTGCCAGCAGCTTTATCCGAGGACAGGGGGTCTACGAGCAGTACTTC
NA	NA	TRBV6-5	TRBJ2-7	13	CASTRGGRTEQYF	TGTGCCAGCACGAGGGGGGGGAGGACGGAGCAGTACTTC
NA	TRBD2	TRBV5-4	TRBJ2-7	17	CASSPRLAGANTYEQYF	TGTGCCAGCAGCCCCCGACTAGCGGGAGCTAATACCTACGAGCAGTACTTC
NA	NA	TRBV27	TRBJ1-4	14	CASSLGGSGEKLFF	TGTGCCAGCAGTTTGGGGGGGAGCGGTGAAAAACTGTTTTTT
NA	NA	TRBV11-1	TRBJ2-5	11	CASSPRETQYF	TGTGCCAGCAGCCCCAGAGAGACCCAGTACTTC
NA	TRBD1	TRBV7-9	TRBJ1-2	14	CASSNAGTGWAGTF	TGTGCCAGCAGCAACGCCGGGACAGGGTGGGCAGGCACCTTC
NA	NA	TRBV30	TRBJ2-2	13	CALGGVGTGELFF	TGTGCCCTCGGGGGAGTCGGGACCGGGGAGCTGTTTTTT
NA	TRBD2	TRBV27	TRBJ2-2	19	CASSSPGASGGFATGELFF	TGTGCCAGCAGTTCGCCCGGTGCTAGCGGGGGGTTTGCCACCGGGGAGCTGTTTTTT
NA	TRBD2	TRBV5-1	TRBJ2-3	18	CASSQRPTSGRATDTQYF	TGCGCCAGCAGCCAAAGACCGACTAGCGGGAGGGCAACAGATACGCAGTATTTT
NA	TRBD2	TRBV9	TRBJ2-3	16	CASSVKAGERTDTQYF	TGTGCCAGCAGCGTGAAAGCGGGGGAACGCACAGATACGCAGTATTTT
NA	NA	TRBV30	TRBJ1-2	13	CAWIGNRVYGYTF	TGTGCCTGGATTGGCAACAGGGTTTATGGCTACACCTTC
few	NA	TRBV7-3	TRBJ1-6	15	CASSPRGGYSSPLHF	TGTGCCAGCAGCCCCCGGGGAGGGTATTCTTCACCCCTCCACTTT
NA	TRBD1	TRBV30	TRBJ1-4	13	CALTDRADEKLFF	TGTGCCTTGACGGACAGGGCCGATGAAAAACTGTTTTTT
NA	TRBD2	TRBV10-1	TRBJ2-7	15	CASSPSGSRIGEQYF	TGCGCCAGCAGTCCTAGCGGGAGTCGTATCGGGGAGCAGTACTTC
NA	NA	TRBV7-7	TRBJ1-1	15	CASSLFAGGDTEAFF	TGTGCTAGCAGCTTATTCGCAGGCGGGGACACTGAAGCTTTCTTT
NA	NA	TRBV25-1	TRBJ2-2	14	CASSGLALTGELFF	TGTGCCAGCAGTGGGCTAGCGCTGACCGGGGAGCTGTTTTTT
NA	TRBD1	TRBV6-5	TRBJ2-1	15	CASSPDRGRGNEQFF	TGTGCCAGCAGTCCGGACAGGGGACGCGGCAATGAGCAGTTCTTC
NA	TRBD2	TRBV2	TRBJ2-3	15	CASKKRGTSTDTQYF	TGTGCCAGCAAGAAGCGGGGGACAAGCACAGATACGCAGTATTTT
NA	TRBD2	TRBV7-2	TRBJ2-7	13	CASRKLAGMEQYF	TGTGCCAGCAGGAAACTAGCGGGGATGGAGCAGTACTTC
NA	TRBD2	TRBV9	TRBJ2-7	16	CASSAGTSGTSYEQYF	TGTGCCAGCAGCGCCGGGACTAGCGGGACCTCCTACGAGCAGTACTTC
NA	TRBD2	TRBV5-4	TRBJ2-7	14	CASSLGGLVSEQYF	TGTGCCAGCAGCTTGGGGGGACTAGTTTCCGAGCAGTACTTC
NA	NA	TRBV5-1	TRBJ2-7	14	CASSLAFGDYEQYF	TGCGCCAGCAGCTTGGCCTTCGGGGACTACGAGCAGTACTTC
NA	NA	TRBV7-9	TRBJ2-3	14	CASEKGSYTDTQYF	TGTGCCAGCGAGAAGGGGTCTTACACAGATACGCAGTATTTT
once	NA	TRBV7-2	TRBJ2-7	14	CASSRGLTDYEQYF	TGTGCCAGCAGCCGCGGGCTTACGGACTACGAGCAGTACTTC
NA	TRBD2	TRBV7-8	TRBJ2-7	16	CASSLVGTSGVYEQYF	TGTGCCAGCAGCTTAGTAGGGACTAGCGGGGTATACGAGCAGTACTTC
NA	TRBD2	TRBV7-2	TRBJ2-5	17	CASSLAQGLAGRETQYF	TGTGCCAGCAGCTTAGCTCAGGGACTAGCGGGAAGAGAGACCCAGTACTTC
NA	NA	TRBV28	TRBJ1-5	12	CASSPSSQPQHF	TGTGCCAGCAGTCCCTCTTCTCAGCCCCAGCATTTT
NA	NA	TRBV4-3	TRBJ2-1	13	CASSQVVRGEQFF	TGCGCCAGCAGCCAAGTTGTACGGGGTGAGCAGTTCTTC
NA	TRBD2	TRBV6-4	TRBJ2-3	16	CASSDLAGGPGDTQYF	TGTGCCAGCAGTGACTTAGCGGGAGGGCCAGGAGATACGCAGTATTTT
NA	NA	TRBV6-1	TRBJ1-4	20	CASSDEPRTVPHPVNEKLFF	TGTGCCAGCAGTGACGAACCCAGGACAGTTCCTCATCCGGTTAATGAAAAACTGTTTTTT
NA	NA	TRBV5-1	TRBJ2-2	15	CASSRLLAYTGELFF	TGCGCCAGCAGCCGACTACTAGCTTACACCGGGGAGCTGTTTTTT
NA	TRBD1	TRBV5-1	TRBJ1-3	16	CASSLDQGASGNTIYF	TGCGCCAGCAGCTTGGATCAGGGGGCCTCTGGAAACACCATATATTTT
NA	NA	TRBV6-6	TRBJ2-1	12	CASSLVSNEQFF	TGTGCCAGCAGCCTGGTCAGCAATGAGCAGTTCTTC
NA	NA	TRBV5-1	TRBJ1-1	17	CASSLGQGTRVNTEAFF	TGCGCCAGCAGCTTGGGTCAGGGGACGAGGGTGAACACTGAAGCTTTCTTT
NA	NA	TRBV5-1	TRBJ2-5	14	CASSRAPGEETQYF	TGCGCCAGCAGCCGGGCCCCGGGGGAGGAGACCCAGTACTTC
once	TRBD2	TRBV27	TRBJ2-7	16	CASSGSLTSGSYEQYF	TGTGCCAGCAGTGGGTCCCTGACTAGCGGGAGTTACGAGCAGTACTTC
few	NA	TRBV2	TRBJ2-3	15	CASSEDGEYTDTQYF	TGTGCCAGCAGTGAGGACGGGGAATACACAGATACGCAGTATTTT
NA	TRBD2	TRBV7-3	TRBJ2-1	19	CAGSSESSGTRNYYNEQFF	TGTGCCGGCAGCTCCGAGTCGTCCGGGACTAGGAACTACTACAATGAGCAGTTCTTC
NA	NA	TRBV19	TRBJ1-2	10	CASYGGGYTF	TGTGCCAGTTATGGGGGGGGCTACACCTTC
NA	NA	TRBV11-3	TRBJ2-2	19	CASSLISFGWTTNTGELFF	TGTGCCAGCAGCTTAATAAGCTTCGGGTGGACAACGAACACCGGGGAGCTGTTTTTT
NA	TRBD2	TRBV28	TRBJ2-1	17	CASSLAPGGRAHNEQFF	TGTGCCAGCAGTTTGGCCCCCGGCGGGAGGGCTCACAATGAGCAGTTCTTC
few	NA	TRBV19	TRBJ2-3	15	CASSTRQGGADTQYF	TGTGCCAGTAGTACGCGGCAAGGGGGTGCGGATACGCAGTATTTT
NA	TRBD2	TRBV29-1	TRBJ2-1	14	CSVLVAGGVDEQFF	TGCAGCGTTCTTGTAGCGGGGGGGGTGGATGAGCAGTTCTTC
NA	NA	TRBV19	TRBJ2-5	15	CASSIGQVGSGTQYF	TGTGCCAGTAGTATAGGCCAGGTAGGATCCGGGACCCAGTACTTC
NA	TRBD1	TRBV19	TRBJ1-2	15	CASISPGQGTYGYTF	TGTGCCAGTATCTCCCCGGGACAGGGGACCTATGGCTACACCTTC
NA	TRBD1	TRBV30	TRBJ2-7	12	CALGQVSYEQYF	TGTGCCTTAGGACAGGTCTCCTACGAGCAGTACTTC
NA	TRBD1	TRBV18	TRBJ1-3	17	CASSRGDSVSSGNTIYF	TGTGCCAGCTCCCGAGGGGACAGTGTAAGCTCTGGAAACACCATATATTTT
NA	TRBD1	TRBV2	TRBJ1-1	13	CASSEDRGTEAFF	TGTGCCAGCAGTGAAGACAGGGGCACTGAAGCTTTCTTT
NA	TRBD1	TRBV15	TRBJ2-3	18	CATSRPPGGGVNTDTQYF	TGTGCCACCAGCAGACCCCCAGGGGGCGGGGTCAACACAGATACGCAGTATTTT
NA	NA	TRBV29-1	TRBJ1-1	13	CSVMSTVNTEAFF	TGCAGCGTTATGTCTACAGTGAACACTGAAGCTTTCTTT
NA	TRBD1	TRBV28	TRBJ1-3	16	CASSHPGQLSGNTIYF	TGTGCCAGCAGTCACCCGGGACAGCTCTCTGGAAACACCATATATTTT
NA	TRBD1	TRBV25-1	TRBJ1-2	14	CASSVGQGAYGYTF	TGTGCCAGCAGTGTTGGCCAGGGGGCCTATGGCTACACCTTC
NA	NA	TRBV6-5	TRBJ1-2	15	CASSYEVFPNYGYTF	TGTGCCAGCAGTTACGAGGTGTTCCCTAACTATGGCTACACCTTC
NA	NA	TRBV5-6	TRBJ2-7	14	CASSLGQGSYEQYF	TGTGCCAGCAGCTTGGGTCAGGGCTCCTACGAGCAGTACTTC